This T cell receptor (beta chain) derives from a study of shared clonotypes between healthy human individuals. Division of CD4+ cells produced a CD45RA+ naive subset and a CD45RA-negative memory subset. The CDR3 contains 13 residues. In germline, CDR1 is WNHNN, CDR2 SYGVQD (reference sequence). The ends lost 4 bases at V and 6 bases at J; junction bases unmatched: 5. Assay used: immunoSEQ multiplex PCR; TCRdb lists only in-frame clones, some missing. The data hold approximately 2.4 million clones, with around 95% observed a single time. Overall study results and limits: Incomplete sequencing of sorted subsets was indicated by rarefaction despite large depth.

In the case of this clone: The antigen remains undetermined.

The V gene is TRBV10-1, the J gene TRBJ2-7, with TRBD2 matching over 8 bases. Sample: naive CD4+ T cells sorted from blood. Subset denoted: CD45RA+ positively selected. This clonotype was sampled from a man younger than 30 in good health. The CDR3 DNA reads TGCGCCAGCAGTGCTGGAGCGGGGGTCGAGCAGTACTTC. Protein sequence: CASSAGAGVEQYF.